Listed here are 10 T cell receptor beta chains from one sample, sequenced in a study of cytomegalovirus exposure and HLA in healthy donors. Amplification used 60 Vbeta primers and 13 Jbeta primers. The repertoire was sequenced with immunoSEQ multiplex PCR; TCRdb's copy has only in-frame clones and lacks some. The table records roughly 100,000 clones, around 80% of them present only once. The sample consisted of PBMCs. The receptors come from a woman aged 50 to 60 in good health and CMV-seropositive.

The chain joins TRBV2 to TRBJ1-6; D call uncertain. The V and J ends lost 7 bases and 10 bases respectively, with 17 bases between them. The CDR3 sequence is 14 residues long. Germline CDR1 and CDR2: SNHLY and FYNNEI. The CDR3 sequence: CASTPSSVRSPLHF. The CDR3 region has the DNA TGTGCCAGCACCCCCAGCAGCGTTCGGTCACCCCTCCACTTT.

The chain links TRBV7-3 to TRBJ2-7; the match to TRBD2 covers 8 bases. V lost 8 bases and J lost 5; bases outside the gene matches: 11. In germline, CDR1 is SGHTA, CDR2 FQGTGA. The CDR3 covers 14 residues. The DNA for the CDR3 is TGTGCCAGCTCAAGCGGGGGCCCGGGGGACGAGCAGTACTTC. Protein product: CASSSGGPGDEQYF.

The chain has TRBV19 and TRBJ1-3, with 7 bases identical to TRBD1. The V gene end was trimmed by 7 bases and the J gene end by 3 bases; junction bases not matched to a gene: 9. The CDR3 is 15 amino acids. Germline V gene data show CDR1 as LNHDA and CDR2 as SQIVND (reference sequence). CDR3 protein: CASNPTGVIGNTIYF. CDR3 nucleotides: TGTGCCAGTAACCCCACAGGGGTCATTGGAAACACCATATATTTT.

In this sample, this clone turned up a few times. The V gene is TRBV7-2, the J gene TRBJ1-2; TRBD1 might be the D (5 bases). The V gene lost 5 bases and the J gene lost 7 bases, with 20 bases spanning the gap. Germline V lookup: CDR1 SGHTA, CDR2 FQGNSA. The CDR3 has 15 amino acids. This CDR3 is CASSPGRIEGFGYTF. The CDR3 DNA is TGTGCCAGCAGCCCAGGGAGGATCGAGGGGTTTGGCTACACCTTC.

This clone was found a few times. The chain joins TRBV29-1 to TRBJ1-5; TRBD1 matches at 7 bases. The CDR3 totals 13 residues. Germline CDR1 and CDR2: SQVTM and ANQGSEA. V was clipped by 3 bases and J by 6 bases; unmatched bases: 5. The CDR3 sequence is CSVEVGGGQPQHF. CDR3 nucleotides: TGCAGCGTTGAGGTAGGGGGCGGTCAGCCCCAGCATTTT.

The chain joins TRBV19 to TRBJ1-1; perhaps TRBD1 as D (5 bases). Germline V CDR1 and CDR2: LNHDA, SQIVND (reference sequence). This CDR3 contains 17 residues. The V and J ends lost 4 bases and 0 bases respectively, with 18 bases between them. The CDR3 reads CASSRRDLRLMNTEAFF. For the CDR3, the DNA is TGTGCCAGTAGTAGGAGGGACTTACGACTCATGAACACTGAAGCTTTCTTT.

The CDR3 nucleotides read TGTGCCAGCAGCCGAGGACAGGGAGGTACTGAAGCTTTCTTT. Its protein product is CASSRGQGGTEAFF. V usage is TRBV6-6 and J usage is TRBJ1-1; 8 nucleotides align to TRBD1. The V gene end was trimmed by 6 bases and the J gene end by 5 bases; junction bases not matched to a gene: 8. The CDR3 extends over 14 amino acids. The V gene's germline CDR1 is MNHNY and CDR2 SVGAGI (reference sequence).

This chain links TRBV27 with TRBJ2-7; maybe TRBD2 (6 bases). The CDR3 loop spans 12 amino acids. The germline gives CDR1 MNHEY, CDR2 SMNVEV (reference sequence). The V and J ends lost 7 bases and 7 bases respectively, with 14 bases between them. In nucleotides, the CDR3 is TGTGCCAGCACCCTCGGGGGTGGAGAGCAGTACTTC. This translates into CASTLGGGEQYF.

The chain joins TRBV6-5 to TRBJ1-2; no clear D. The CDR3 runs to 12 residues. CDR1 and CDR2 (germline): MNHEY, SVGAGI. Deletions cut 8 bases from V and 5 bases from J, with 12 bases between. This CDR3 reads CASYGRGYGYTF. The DNA of the CDR3 is TGTGCCAGCTATGGCCGAGGGTATGGCTACACCTTC.

This clone has just a few counts. This sequence joins TRBV10-3 and TRBJ1-1; D is perhaps TRBD1 (6 bases). Germline V CDR1 and CDR2: ENHRY, SYGVKD. Trimming removed 8 bases from V and 0 bases from J, with 13 bases in between. This CDR3 contains 14 residues. Here the CDR3 reads CAISGTLMNTEAFF. DNA for the CDR3: TGTGCCATCTCAGGGACACTCATGAACACTGAAGCTTTCTTT.